The 2 T cell receptor beta chains presented below share a single source sample, sequenced in a study of identifying expanded T cells in peripheral blood. This table comes from immunoSEQ multiplex PCR, and its TCRdb copy is limited to in-frame clones, with some not included. Altogether around 82,000 clones are present, about 83% being singletons, with the ten largest covering about 19%. The specimen was blood. The receptors were sampled from a person aged 18 to 75 in good health.

J is TRBJ2-7 and V is TRBV30, with 7 positions matching TRBD1. The germline V gene has CDR1 GTSNPN and CDR2 SVGIG (reference sequence). The CDR3 length is 13 residues. With 5 bases clipped from V and 5 bases from J, the junction kept 9 bases outside the gene matches. The CDR3 protein is CAWGTDGANEQYF. DNA of the CDR3: TGTGCCTGGGGGACAGACGGAGCAAACGAGCAGTACTTC.

This chain links TRBV15 with TRBJ1-3; D possibly corresponds to TRBD1 (5 bases). Trimming shortened V by 0 bases and J by 0 bases, and 9 bases separated the two germline ends. Germline V gene sequence: CDR1 LNHNV, CDR2 YYDKDF (reference sequence). The CDR3 sequence is 16 residues long. CDR3 region: CATSRDGTLSGNTIYF. Here the CDR3 DNA reads TGTGCCACCAGCAGAGACGGGACCCTCTCTGGAAACACCATATATTTT. The entire variable domain, with the rest obtained from reference TRBV15 and TRBJ1-3, is as follows: DAMVIQNPRYQVTQFGKPVTLSCSQTLNHNVMYWYQQKSSQAPKLLFHYYDKDFNNEADTPDNFQSRRPNTSFCFLDIRSPGLGDTAMYLCATSRDGTLSGNTIYFGEGSWLTVV.